This TCR beta chain was obtained from a study of T cell responses to AZD1222 COVID-19 vaccine. Overall study: Analysis merged second doses at about 4 or about 12 weeks.

General observations from the study: Two AZD1222 administrations were followed by greater Spike-specific TCR breadth and depth. Clonal diversity was possibly underestimated, and the donors were mostly white British, with more females. At study baseline, merely roughly 6 AZD1222 recipients were seropositive.

As concerns this clone: Its matching antigen is unknown.

Profiled with immunoSEQ multiplex PCR; TCRdb holds only in-frame clones, not every one. The sample has 80,000 to 100,000 clones, about 92% seen once. Germline V lookup: CDR1 LNHDA, CDR2 SQIVND (reference sequence). CDR3 length: 15 amino acids. Trimming stripped 6 bases from V and 3 bases from J, with 15 bases between. The sample here was peripheral blood, taken on day 0 of AZD1222 vaccination. The rearrangement joins TRBV19 to TRBJ2-1, with D uncertain. This TCR was sampled from an adult in good health. The CDR3 region is CASRKPGPSYNEQFF. DNA for the CDR3: TGTGCCAGTAGAAAACCCGGCCCGAGCTACAATGAGCAGTTCTTC. The whole variable domain, remainder taken from reference TRBV19 and TRBJ2-1, is DGGITQSPKYLFRKEGQNVTLSCEQNLNHDAMYWYRQDPGQGLRLIYYSQIVNDFQKGDIAEGYSVSREKKESFPLTVTSAQKNPTAFYLCASRKPGPSYNEQFFGPGTRLTVL.